This TCR beta chain was sequenced in a study of spatial heterogeneity in lung cancer. Findings and caveats of the study: Tracking of ubiquitous and regional nonsynonymous mutations by counts of ubiquitous and regional expanded TCRs, respectively, was seen. In tumors, expanded intratumoral alpha and beta TCR counts tracked mutation counts.

Documented time point: sample taken at primary tumor resection. No cell sorting; template was whole RNA from tumor, lung tissue or PBMC. This clonotype was counted many times. The target antigen is unknown. Each molecule of TCR cDNA was tagged with one unique molecular identifier. TCRdb analysed the 5' RACE reads with MiXCR anew, one entry per CDR3 protein. The data contain about 100,000 distinct CDR3 sequences, roughly 4.5% of them singletons. The J segment lost 5 bases and the V segment lost 7 bases, leaving 3 bases of the junction unmatched. The CDR3 covers 13 residues. Germline V lookup: CDR1 MNHNS, CDR2 SASEGT.

The chain uses TRBV6-1 and TRBJ1-5, with TRBD1 matching over 9 bases. The sequence came from a male donor with early-stage non-small cell lung cancer. Sequencing was performed on lung tumor tissue, taken at surgery. This chain's CDR3 is CASTGTGYQPQHF. The CDR3 nucleotides read TGTGCCAGCACTGGGACAGGGTATCAGCCCCAGCATTTT.